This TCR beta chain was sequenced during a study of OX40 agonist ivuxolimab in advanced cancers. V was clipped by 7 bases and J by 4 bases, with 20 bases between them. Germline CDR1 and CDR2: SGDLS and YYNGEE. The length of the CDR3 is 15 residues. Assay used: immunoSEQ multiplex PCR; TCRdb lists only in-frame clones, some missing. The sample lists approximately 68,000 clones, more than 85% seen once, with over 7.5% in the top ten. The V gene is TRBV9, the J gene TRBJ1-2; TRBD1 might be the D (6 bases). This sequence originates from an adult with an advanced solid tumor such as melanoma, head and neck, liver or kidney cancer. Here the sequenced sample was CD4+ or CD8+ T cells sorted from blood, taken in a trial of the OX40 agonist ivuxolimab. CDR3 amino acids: CASSALVGAGYGYTF. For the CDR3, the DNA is TGTGCCAGCTCAGCCCTAGTGGGGGCCGGCTATGGCTACACCTTC.